This TCR beta chain was obtained from a study of blood T cell repertoires in COVID-19. Study information: Acute and convalescent COVID-19 specimens originated in the United States, Italy and Spain.

The CDR3 covers 16 residues. Per the germline V gene, CDR1 is SGHNT and CDR2 is YYREEE (reference sequence). The V gene end was trimmed by 0 bases and the J gene end by 0 bases; junction bases not matched to a gene: 5. The repertoire was sequenced with immunoSEQ multiplex PCR; TCRdb's copy has only in-frame clones and lacks some. The data show tens of thousands of clones, 77% seen once. Sequences were obtained from peripheral blood. The source of this sequence is a man between 70 and 80 years old with COVID-19, enrolled during active disease. The rearrangement joins TRBV5-4 to TRBJ2-7; 8 bases fit TRBD1. CDR3 sequence reads: CASSLGRTGLSYEQYF. CDR3 DNA: TGTGCCAGCAGCTTGGGCCGGACAGGGCTCTCCTACGAGCAGTACTTC.